What follows are 21 T cell receptor beta chains derived from one specimen sequenced in a study of spatial heterogeneity in lung cancer. TCRdb re-analysed the 5' RACE reads in MiXCR, keeping a single row per CDR3 protein. The table has roughly 40,000 distinct CDR3 sequences, approximately 6.8% seen once. Described time point: sample taken at primary tumor resection. Extraction of whole RNA from tumor, nontumor lung or frozen PBMC preceded unsorted sequencing. Sequencing used PBMCs, obtained at surgery. The receptors here all came from a female donor with early-stage non-small cell lung cancer.

This clonotype was seen many times. The chain employs TRBV4-2 and TRBJ1-1, with D possibly matching TRBD1 (5 bases). This CDR3 is built from 17 residues. V shed 4 bases and J shed 1 base, with 19 bases lying between them. CDR1 and CDR2 (germline): LGHNA, YNFKEQ. In DNA form, the CDR3 reads TGTGCCAGCAGCCGCAGATTAATAACCGGGGCGAACACTGAAGCTTTCTTT. Translating it yields CASSRRLITGANTEAFF.

This clonotype was detected many times. The CDR3 protein is CASSFSQIYEQYF. CDR3 sequence (DNA): TGTGCCAGCAGTTTCAGTCAGATCTACGAGCAGTACTTC. The chain links TRBV28 to TRBJ2-7; unclear D gene. The V and J ends lost 3 bases and 3 bases respectively, with 9 bases between them. Germline V gene data show CDR1 as MDHEN and CDR2 as SYDVKM. The CDR3 length is 13 residues.

This clonotype appeared many times. This chain connects TRBV4-3 to TRBJ1-1; D remains ambiguous. Germline V gene sequence: CDR1 LGHNA, CDR2 YSLEER. The ends were cut back, 0 bases at V and 7 bases at J, with 12 bases in the middle. This CDR3 contains 14 residues. In nucleotides, the CDR3 is TGCGCCAGCAGCCAAGACGGCGGCCCTTTTGAAGCTTTCTTT. Amino acids: CASSQDGGPFEAFF.

In its sample, this clonotype was seen a few times. The junction differs from germline at one of its ends, possibly a read error. The chain links TRBV30 to TRBJ1-4; TRBD1 might be the D (5 bases). The CDR3 consists of 13 residues. Germline CDR1 reads GTSNPN; CDR2 reads SVGIG (reference sequence). CDR3 nucleotide sequence: TGTGCCTGGAGTGGGGGCCGGATGGAAAAGCTGTTTTTT. As protein: CAWSGGRMEKLFF.

As concerns this clonotype: This sequence may be a read error, since a much larger clone differs from it by one base. The gene calls are TRBV15 and TRBJ1-1; D unclear. The germline V gene encodes CDR1 LNHNV and CDR2 YYDKDF (reference sequence). Trimming cost V 2 bases and J 5 bases, with 12 bases left between them. The CDR3 loop spans 14 amino acids. Here the CDR3 reads CATSRHGPSTEAFF. DNA for the CDR3: TGTGCCACCAGCAGACATGGCCCCTCAACTGAAGCTTTCTTT.

This clonotype was counted a single time. V is TRBV20-1 and J is TRBJ1-1; the match to TRBD1 covers 11 bases. The CDR3 totals 18 residues. V trimming: 1 base; J trimming: 1 base; junction bases outside the gene matches: 11. Germline V gene lookup returns CDR1 DFQATT and CDR2 SNEGSKA (reference sequence). This CDR3 reads CSARAGDRGYYGNTEAFF. In DNA form, the CDR3 reads TGCAGTGCTAGAGCCGGGGACAGGGGGTATTACGGGAACACTGAAGCTTTCTTT.

This clonotype has just a few counts. The J gene is TRBJ2-7, the V gene TRBV12-3 or TRBV12-4, with TRBD1 identical over 10 bases. This CDR3 has 19 residues. J lost 3 bases, V lost 5 bases, and 19 bases had no gene match. The CDR3: CASSTRQGAHIGSGYEQYF. CDR3 DNA sequence: TGTGCCAGCAGTACCCGACAGGGGGCGCATATCGGGTCCGGCTACGAGCAGTACTTC.

This clonotype appeared many times. The chain is built from TRBV6-1 and TRBJ2-3; either TRBD1 or TRBD2 may fit D (5 bases each). CDR3 length: 15 amino acids. Looked up from germline, CDR1 is MNHNS and CDR2 is SASEGT. Deletions cut 8 bases from V and 0 bases from J, with 15 bases between. The CDR3 loop is CASATGPLSTDTQYF. The DNA of the CDR3 is TGTGCCAGCGCTACGGGACCGTTAAGCACAGATACGCAGTATTTT.

V usage is TRBV6-5 and J usage is TRBJ2-2; D tentatively fits TRBD1 or TRBD2 (5 bases each). The germline CDR1 and CDR2 sequences are MNHEY and SVGAGI. V was pared by 1 base and J by 7 bases, with 10 bases between. The CDR3 runs to 14 residues. CDR3 region: CASSYWGKGGELFF. In DNA, the CDR3 is TGTGCCAGCAGTTACTGGGGGAAGGGCGGGGAGCTGTTTTTT.

The sample holds many counts of this clonotype. The chain employs TRBV20-1 and TRBJ2-1, with a tentative D call TRBD1 (6 bases). Germline CDR1 is DFQATT and CDR2 is SNEGSKA (reference sequence). V lost 5 bases and J lost 11, with 13 bases in between. CDR3 size: 11 residues. The CDR3 here is CSAGAQGQQFF. The CDR3 DNA follows: TGCAGTGCTGGAGCGCAGGGGCAGCAGTTCTTC.

This clonotype was picked up many times. The chain has TRBV7-8 and TRBJ1-2; 8 bases map to TRBD1. Germline V gene lookup returns CDR1 SGHVS and CDR2 FQNEAQ. Trimming cost V 5 bases and J 4 bases; bases outside gene matches: 9. The CDR3 is 15 amino acids. The CDR3 spells CASSTRQGLGYGYTF. The CDR3 DNA is TGTGCCAGCAGCACTCGACAGGGGCTGGGCTATGGCTACACCTTC.

This clonotype was found many times. The rearrangement uses TRBV2 and TRBJ2-5; possibly TRBD1 or TRBD2 for D (5 bases each). With 8 bases removed from V and 3 bases from J, the gap between germline ends came to 7 bases. There are 11 residues in the CDR3. Per germline, CDR1 SNHLY and CDR2 FYNNEI. CDR3 sequence (DNA): TGTGCCAGCGGGGGAGAAGAGACCCAGTACTTC. Translated: CASGGEETQYF.

This clonotype occurred many times. The rearrangement uses TRBV24-1 and TRBJ1-5; TRBD1 is a possible D gene (5 bases). The CDR3 is 13 amino acids. Trimming shortened V by 7 bases and J by 11 bases, and 17 bases separated the two germline ends. Looked up from germline, CDR1 is KGHDR and CDR2 is SFDVKD. The CDR3 loop reads CATSREGWQAQHF. DNA for the CDR3: TGTGCCACCAGCAGGGAAGGTTGGCAGGCCCAGCATTTT.

The chain uses TRBV6-2 or TRBV6-3 and TRBJ1-2; 7 bases align to TRBD1. This CDR3 spans 16 amino acids. Germline trimming cut 2 bases from V and 1 base from J; bases unmatched to any gene: 7. Looked up from germline, CDR1 is MNHEY and CDR2 is SVGEGT. CDR3: CASSYPGQHINYGYTF. The DNA of the CDR3 is TGTGCCAGCAGTTACCCGGGACAGCACATTAACTATGGCTACACCTTC.

This clonotype was seen many times. J is TRBJ2-7 and V is TRBV28; D tentatively reads TRBD1 or TRBD2 (6 bases each). The CDR3 loop spans 14 amino acids. Trimming pared 7 bases from V and 5 bases from J, leaving 18 bases between. The germline CDR1 and CDR2 sequences are MDHEN and SYDVKM. In nucleotides, the CDR3 is TGTGCCAGCACCCAAGGAGGGGGGATCCACGAGCAGTACTTC. This codes for CASTQGGGIHEQYF.

There are many counts of this clonotype. The chain recombines TRBV20-1 with TRBJ2-7; the match to TRBD1 covers 7 bases. CDR3 length equals 11 residues. Germline assignment: CDR1 DFQATT and CDR2 SNEGSKA (reference sequence). V was clipped by 5 bases and J by 2 bases; unmatched bases: 0. CDR3 sequence (DNA): TGCAGTGCTGGACAGGCCTACGAGCAGTACTTC. It yields the protein CSAGQAYEQYF.

This clonotype showed up just a few times. The chain couples TRBV29-1 to TRBJ2-3, with 11 bases matching TRBD2. V dropped 6 bases and J dropped 1; count of bases not matched to a gene: 3. This CDR3 has 14 amino acids. Germline lookup yields CDR1 SQVTM and CDR2 ANQGSEA. The chain's CDR3 is CSVGGLAGTDTQYF. CDR3 nucleotide sequence: TGCAGCGTGGGGGGACTAGCGGGCACAGATACGCAGTATTTT.

The chain joins TRBV7-9 to TRBJ2-5; the match to TRBD1 covers 8 bases. This CDR3 has 15 residues. Unmatched junction bases numbered 8, after V lost 5 bases and J lost 3 bases. Germline values: CDR1 SEHNR, CDR2 FQNEAQ (reference sequence). The CDR3 reads CASSQSGGAEETQYF. As DNA, the CDR3 is TGTGCCAGCAGCCAATCAGGGGGCGCCGAAGAGACCCAGTACTTC.

This chain uses TRBV18 with TRBJ2-1; D remains ambiguous. The CDR3 runs 17 residues. V was shortened by 2 bases and J by 7 bases, with 21 bases between the two germline ends. The V gene's germline CDR1 is KGHSH and CDR2 LQKENI. The CDR3 region has the DNA TGTGCCAGCTCACCAAATTCCCCCGGGCCCCTTGGGAATGAGCAGTTCTTC. This codes for CASSPNSPGPLGNEQFF.

The genes are TRBV6-2 or TRBV6-3 and TRBJ1-5; D remains ambiguous. The CDR3 has 13 amino acids. Germline V gene data show CDR1 as MNHEY and CDR2 as SVGEGT. V gave up 7 bases and J gave up 6 bases, with 13 bases separating them. The CDR3 loop is CASKVASGQPQHF. CDR3 nucleotides: TGTGCCAGCAAGGTTGCGAGCGGTCAGCCCCAGCATTTT.

This clonotype was recorded a few times. J is TRBJ1-5 and V is TRBV19; unclear D gene. V lost 3 bases, J lost 16 bases, and 16 bases lay in between. This CDR3 comprises 12 residues. Germline V gene data show CDR1 as LNHDA and CDR2 as SQIVND (reference sequence). The CDR3 spells CASSISWPATHF. The CDR3 DNA follows: TGTGCCAGTAGTATCTCCTGGCCTGCCACCCATTTT. The whole variable domain, remainder taken from reference TRBV19 and TRBJ1-5, is DGGITQSPKYLFRKEGQNVTLSCEQNLNHDAMYWYRQDPGQGLRLIYYSQIVNDFQKGDIAEGYSVSREKKESFPLTVTSAQKNPTAFYLCASSISWPATHFGDGTRLSIL.